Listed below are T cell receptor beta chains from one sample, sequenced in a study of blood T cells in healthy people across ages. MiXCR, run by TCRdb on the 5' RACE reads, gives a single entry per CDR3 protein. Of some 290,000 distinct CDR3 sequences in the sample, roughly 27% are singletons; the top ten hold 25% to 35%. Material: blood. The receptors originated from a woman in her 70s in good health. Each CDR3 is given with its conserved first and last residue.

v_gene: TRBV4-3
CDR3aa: CASSQEDRGNSPLHF

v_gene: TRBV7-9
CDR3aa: CASSSLGRTGLAGGSYNEQFF

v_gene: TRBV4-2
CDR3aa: CASSQAGGWQETQYF

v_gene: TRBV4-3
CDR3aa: CASSQDRGQIYNEQFF

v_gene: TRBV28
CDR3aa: CASSSWQQETQYF

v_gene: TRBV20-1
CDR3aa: CSGLAAKSIQYF

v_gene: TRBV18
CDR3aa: CASSLSTGGNSPLHF

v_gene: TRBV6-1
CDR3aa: CASSEGTGSYYEQYF

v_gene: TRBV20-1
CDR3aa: CSARELEGTGLWDTQYF

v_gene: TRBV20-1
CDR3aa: CSARASGSYEQYF

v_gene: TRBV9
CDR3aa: CASSEPVAGRRTGELFF

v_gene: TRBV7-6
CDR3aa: CACSGMGGAETQYF

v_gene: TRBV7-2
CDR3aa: CASSYSSGQETQYF

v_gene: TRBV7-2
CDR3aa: CASSWTGDYAFNEQFF

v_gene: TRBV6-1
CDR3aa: CASSTGTSGSNGYEQYF

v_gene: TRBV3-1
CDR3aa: CASIREGYGTEAFF

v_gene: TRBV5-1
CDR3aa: CASSLGDKHNEQFF

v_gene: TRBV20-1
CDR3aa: CSARHVRGFGEKLFF

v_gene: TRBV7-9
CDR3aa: CASSLGAGAETYNEQLF

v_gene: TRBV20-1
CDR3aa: CSAREVGGLEETQYF

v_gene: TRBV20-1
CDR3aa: CSARGLREDIIYEQYF

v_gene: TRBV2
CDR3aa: CASSPPDKSPNSPLHF

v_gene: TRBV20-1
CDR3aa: CSARVSSGGLTSEQYF

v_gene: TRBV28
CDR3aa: CASRMRNRVYEQYF

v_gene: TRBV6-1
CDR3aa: CASSNSGNSGNTIYF

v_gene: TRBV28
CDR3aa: CASSETPGQGEADTQYF

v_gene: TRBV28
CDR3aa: CASAQGGHNEKLFF

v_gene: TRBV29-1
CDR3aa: CSVEGGGFQETQYF